This TCR beta chain was sequenced for a study of T-cell memory formation after mild COVID-19. Background on the study: TCR clusters mostly belonged to single donors. Study conclusions and caveats: Chiefly within CM and EM were the contracting CD4+ clones; CD8+ ones were within EMRA. Contracting clones from day 15 to 85 showed balanced CD4/CD8; later expanders favored CD4+.

This CDR3 has 12 residues. The V and J ends lost 8 bases and 2 bases respectively, with 10 bases between them. The V gene's germline CDR1 is MDHEN and CDR2 SYDVKM. TCR alpha and TCR beta cDNA libraries carrying sample barcodes and UMIs were produced by 5'RACE using constant-segment primers. One entry per CDR3 protein results from TCRdb running MiXCR on the 5' RACE reads. The sample has over 350,000 distinct CDR3 sequences; roughly 15% are singletons. Remarks on this clonotype: What it recognizes is unknown.

V gene TRBV28 combines with J gene TRBJ2-7, with no clear D. Sample: PBMCs or a T cell subset sorted from them (not recorded which). This clonotype was sampled from a man aged 18 to 29 who had mild COVID-19 (a few samples of this study predate the infection). Cell type and time point are not known. The CDR3: CASLSSTYEQYV. The DNA for the CDR3 is TGTGCCAGCTTGAGTTCCACCTACGAGCAGTACGTC.